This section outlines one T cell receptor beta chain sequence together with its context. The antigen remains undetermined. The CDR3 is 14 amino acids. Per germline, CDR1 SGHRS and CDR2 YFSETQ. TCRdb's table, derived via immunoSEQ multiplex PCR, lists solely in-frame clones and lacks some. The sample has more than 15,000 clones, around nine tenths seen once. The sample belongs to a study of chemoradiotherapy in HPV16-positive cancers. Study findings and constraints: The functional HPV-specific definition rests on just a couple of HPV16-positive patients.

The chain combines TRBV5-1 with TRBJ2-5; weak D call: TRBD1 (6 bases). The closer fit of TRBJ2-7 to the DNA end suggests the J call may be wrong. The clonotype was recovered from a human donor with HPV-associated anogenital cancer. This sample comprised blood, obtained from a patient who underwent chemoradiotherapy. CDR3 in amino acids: CASSLGTSTYEQYF. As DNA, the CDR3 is TGCGCCAGCAGCTTAGGGACAAGCACCTACGAGCAGTACTTC.